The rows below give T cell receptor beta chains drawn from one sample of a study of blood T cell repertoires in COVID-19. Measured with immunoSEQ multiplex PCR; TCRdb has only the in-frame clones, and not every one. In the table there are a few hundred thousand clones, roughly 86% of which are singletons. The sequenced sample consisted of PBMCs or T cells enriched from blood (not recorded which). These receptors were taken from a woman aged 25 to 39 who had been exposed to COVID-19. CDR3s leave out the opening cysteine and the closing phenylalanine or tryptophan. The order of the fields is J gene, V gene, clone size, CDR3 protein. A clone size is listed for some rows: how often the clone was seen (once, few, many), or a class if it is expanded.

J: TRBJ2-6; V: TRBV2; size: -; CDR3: ASTTGVSVLT
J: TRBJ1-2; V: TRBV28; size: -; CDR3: ASRRGGNYGYT
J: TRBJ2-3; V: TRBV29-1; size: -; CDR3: SVDRTDTQY
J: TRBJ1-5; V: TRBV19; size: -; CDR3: ASSWGGQDSRPQH
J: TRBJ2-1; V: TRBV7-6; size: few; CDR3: ASSSTGTSVNEQF
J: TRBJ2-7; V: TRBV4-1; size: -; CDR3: ASSQDSGKRYEQY
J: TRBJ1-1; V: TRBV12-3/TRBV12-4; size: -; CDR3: ASSPAVTEAF
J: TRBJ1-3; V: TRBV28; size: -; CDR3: ASGTGRNTIY
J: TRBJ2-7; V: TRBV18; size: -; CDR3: ASSPRGGDNYEQY
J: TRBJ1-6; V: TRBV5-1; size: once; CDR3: ASSLGAPGQHRSRNSPLH
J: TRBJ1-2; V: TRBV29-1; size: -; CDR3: SVEGQALYGYT
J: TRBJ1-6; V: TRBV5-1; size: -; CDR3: ASSLSDSPLH
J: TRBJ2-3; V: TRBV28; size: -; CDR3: AGSSTDTQY
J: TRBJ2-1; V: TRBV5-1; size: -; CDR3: ASSYVAGEGNEQF
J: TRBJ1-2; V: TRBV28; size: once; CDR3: ASSRPGQGDLYGYT
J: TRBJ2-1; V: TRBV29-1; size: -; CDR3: SVSRLAGVNNEQF
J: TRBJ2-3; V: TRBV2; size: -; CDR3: ASSEDPGGASTDTQY
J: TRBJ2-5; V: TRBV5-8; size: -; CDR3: ASSRVKETQY
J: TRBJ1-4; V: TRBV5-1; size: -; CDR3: ASSLASGLTNEKLF
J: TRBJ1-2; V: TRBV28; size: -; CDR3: ASSPLNYGYT
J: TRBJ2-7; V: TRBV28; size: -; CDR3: ASNRGGHSEQY
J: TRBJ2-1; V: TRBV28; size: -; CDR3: ASSLKPRQSRDEQF
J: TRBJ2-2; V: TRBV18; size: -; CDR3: ASSLSGHLNTGELF
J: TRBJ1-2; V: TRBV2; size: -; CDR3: ASSEEGKLDGYT